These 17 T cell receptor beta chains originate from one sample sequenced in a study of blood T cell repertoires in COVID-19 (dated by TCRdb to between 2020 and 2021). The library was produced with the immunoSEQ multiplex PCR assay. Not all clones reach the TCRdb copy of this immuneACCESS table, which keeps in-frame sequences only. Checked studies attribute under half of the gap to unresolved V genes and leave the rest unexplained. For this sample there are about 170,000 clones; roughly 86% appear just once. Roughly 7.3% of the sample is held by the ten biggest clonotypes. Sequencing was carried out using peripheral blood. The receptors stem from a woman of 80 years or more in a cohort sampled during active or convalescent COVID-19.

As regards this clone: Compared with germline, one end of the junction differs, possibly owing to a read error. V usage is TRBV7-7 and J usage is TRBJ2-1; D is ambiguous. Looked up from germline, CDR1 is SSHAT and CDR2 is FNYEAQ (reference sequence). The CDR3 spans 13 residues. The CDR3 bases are TGTGCTAGCAGCCCTGGGCCGGCCCATGAGCAGTTCTTC. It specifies CASSPGPAHEQFF. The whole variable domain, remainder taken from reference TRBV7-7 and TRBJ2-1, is GAGVSQSPRYKVTKRGQDVTLRCDPISSHATLYWYQQALGQGPEFLTYFNYEAQPDKSGLPSDRFSAERPEGSISTLTIQRTEQRDSAMYRCASSPGPAHEQFFGPGTRLTVL.

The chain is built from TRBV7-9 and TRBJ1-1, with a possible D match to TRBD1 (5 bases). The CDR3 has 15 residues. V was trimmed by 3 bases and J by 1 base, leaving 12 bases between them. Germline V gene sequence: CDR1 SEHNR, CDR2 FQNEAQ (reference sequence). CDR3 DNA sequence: TGTGCCAGCAGCTTGGGGGGGAACCCGAACACTGAAGCTTTCTTT. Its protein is CASSLGGNPNTEAFF. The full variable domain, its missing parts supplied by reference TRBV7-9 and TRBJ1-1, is DTGVSQNPRHKITKRGQNVTFRCDPISEHNRLYWYRQTLGQGPEFLTYFQNEAQLEKSRLLSDRFSAERPKGSFSTLEIQRTEQGDSAMYLCASSLGGNPNTEAFFGQGTRLTVV.

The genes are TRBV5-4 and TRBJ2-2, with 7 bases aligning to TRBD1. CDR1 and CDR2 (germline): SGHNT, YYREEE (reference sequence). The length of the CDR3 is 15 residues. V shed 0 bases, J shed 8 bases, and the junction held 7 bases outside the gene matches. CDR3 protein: CASSLAQGVVGELFF. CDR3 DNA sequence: TGTGCCAGCAGCTTGGCTCAGGGGGTGGTTGGGGAGCTGTTTTTT. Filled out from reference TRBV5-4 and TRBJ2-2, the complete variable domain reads ETGVTQSPTHLIKTRGQQVTLRCSSQSGHNTVSWYQQALGQGPQFIFQYYREEENGRGNFPPRFSGLQFPNYSSELNVNALELDDSALYLCASSLAQGVVGELFFGEGSRLTVL.

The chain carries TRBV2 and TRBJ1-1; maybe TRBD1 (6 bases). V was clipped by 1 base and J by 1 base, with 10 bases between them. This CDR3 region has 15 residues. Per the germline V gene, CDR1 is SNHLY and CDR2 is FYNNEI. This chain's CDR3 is CASSEGAGANTEAFF. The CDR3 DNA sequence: TGTGCCAGCAGTGAAGGGGCAGGGGCGAACACTGAAGCTTTCTTT.

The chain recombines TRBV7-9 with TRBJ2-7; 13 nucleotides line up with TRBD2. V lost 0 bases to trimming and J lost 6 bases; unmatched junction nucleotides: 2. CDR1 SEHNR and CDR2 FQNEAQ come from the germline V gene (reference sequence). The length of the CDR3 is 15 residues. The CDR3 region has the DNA TGTGCCAGCAGCTTAGCACTAGCGGGGGGGCCCGAGCAGTACTTC. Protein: CASSLALAGGPEQYF. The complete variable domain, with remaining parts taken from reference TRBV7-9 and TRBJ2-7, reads DTGVSQNPRHKITKRGQNVTFRCDPISEHNRLYWYRQTLGQGPEFLTYFQNEAQLEKSRLLSDRFSAERPKGSFSTLEIQRTEQGDSAMYLCASSLALAGGPEQYFGPGTRLTVT.

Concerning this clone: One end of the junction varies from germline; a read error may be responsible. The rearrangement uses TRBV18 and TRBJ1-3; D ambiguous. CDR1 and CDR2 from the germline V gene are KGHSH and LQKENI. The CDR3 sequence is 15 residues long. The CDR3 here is CASSPHQRHGSTIYF. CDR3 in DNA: TGTGCCAGCTCACCACATCAACGACATGGAAGCACCATATATTTT.

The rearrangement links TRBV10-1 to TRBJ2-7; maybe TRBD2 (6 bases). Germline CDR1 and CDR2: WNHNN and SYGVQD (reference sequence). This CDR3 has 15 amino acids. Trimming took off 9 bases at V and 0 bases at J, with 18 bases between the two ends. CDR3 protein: CARAGSGHSSYEQYV. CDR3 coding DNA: TGCGCCAGAGCTGGCAGCGGGCATAGCTCCTACGAGCAGTACGTC.

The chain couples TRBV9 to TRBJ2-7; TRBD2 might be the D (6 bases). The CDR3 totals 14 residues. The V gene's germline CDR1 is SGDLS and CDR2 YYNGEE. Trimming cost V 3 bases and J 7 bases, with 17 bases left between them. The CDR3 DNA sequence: TGTGCCAGCAGCGCGACCGGACTACTACGGGAGCAGTACTTC. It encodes CASSATGLLREQYF.

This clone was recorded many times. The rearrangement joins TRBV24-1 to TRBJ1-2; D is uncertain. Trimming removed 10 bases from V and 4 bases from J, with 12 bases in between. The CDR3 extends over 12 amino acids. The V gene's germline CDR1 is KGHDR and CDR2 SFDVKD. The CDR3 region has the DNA TGTGCCACTTCCGGTTTCCTCTATGGCTACACCTTC. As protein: CATSGFLYGYTF.

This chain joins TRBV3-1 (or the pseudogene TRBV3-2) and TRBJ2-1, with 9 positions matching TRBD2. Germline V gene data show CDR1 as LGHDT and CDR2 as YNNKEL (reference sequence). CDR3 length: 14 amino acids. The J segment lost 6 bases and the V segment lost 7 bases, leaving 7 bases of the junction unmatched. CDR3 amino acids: CASIGSGGTNEQFF. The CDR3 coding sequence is TGTGCCAGCATCGGTAGCGGGGGAACCAATGAGCAGTTCTTC.

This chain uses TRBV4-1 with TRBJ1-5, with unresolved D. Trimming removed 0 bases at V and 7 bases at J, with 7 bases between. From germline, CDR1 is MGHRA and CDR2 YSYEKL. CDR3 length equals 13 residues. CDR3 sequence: CASSQDSKQPQHF. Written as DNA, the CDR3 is TGCGCCAGCAGCCAAGACAGTAAACAGCCCCAGCATTTT.

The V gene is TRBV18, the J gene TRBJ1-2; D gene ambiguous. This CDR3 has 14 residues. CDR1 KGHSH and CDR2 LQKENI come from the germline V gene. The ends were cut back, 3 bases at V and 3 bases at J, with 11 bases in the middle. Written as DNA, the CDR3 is TGTGCCAGCTCACCCAGCTTCGGGGACTATGGCTACACCTTC. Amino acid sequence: CASSPSFGDYGYTF.

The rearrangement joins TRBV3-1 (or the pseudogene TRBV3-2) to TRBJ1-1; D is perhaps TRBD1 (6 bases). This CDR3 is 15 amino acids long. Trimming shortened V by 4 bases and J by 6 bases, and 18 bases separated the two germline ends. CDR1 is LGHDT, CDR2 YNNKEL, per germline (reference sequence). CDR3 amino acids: CASSPFAAGGSEAFF. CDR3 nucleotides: TGTGCCAGCAGCCCCTTTGCTGCTGGGGGCTCTGAAGCTTTCTTT.

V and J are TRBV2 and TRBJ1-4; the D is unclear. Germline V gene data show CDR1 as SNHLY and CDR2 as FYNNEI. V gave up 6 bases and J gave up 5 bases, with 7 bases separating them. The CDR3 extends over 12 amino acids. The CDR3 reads CASRRGNEKLFF. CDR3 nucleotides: TGTGCCAGCAGGCGAGGGAATGAAAAACTGTTTTTT. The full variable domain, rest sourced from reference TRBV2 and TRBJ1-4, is EPEVTQTPSHQVTQMGQEVILRCVPISNHLYFYWYRQILGQKVEFLVSFYNNEISEKSEIFDDQFSVERPDGSNFTLKIRSTKLEDSAMYFCASRRGNEKLFFGSGTQLSVL.

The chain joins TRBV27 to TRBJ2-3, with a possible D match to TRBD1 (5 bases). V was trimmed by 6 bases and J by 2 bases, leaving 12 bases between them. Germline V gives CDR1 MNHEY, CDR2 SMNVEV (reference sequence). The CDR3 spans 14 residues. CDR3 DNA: TGTGCCAGCAGGTCGGTAGGGGACACAGATACGCAGTATTTT. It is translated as CASRSVGDTDTQYF.

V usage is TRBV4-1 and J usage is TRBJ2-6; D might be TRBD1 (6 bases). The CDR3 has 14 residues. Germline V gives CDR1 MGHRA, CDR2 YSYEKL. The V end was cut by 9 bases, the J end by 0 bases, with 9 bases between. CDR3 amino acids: CARDSSSGANVLTF. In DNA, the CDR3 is TGCGCCAGGGACAGCTCCTCTGGGGCCAACGTCCTGACTTTC.

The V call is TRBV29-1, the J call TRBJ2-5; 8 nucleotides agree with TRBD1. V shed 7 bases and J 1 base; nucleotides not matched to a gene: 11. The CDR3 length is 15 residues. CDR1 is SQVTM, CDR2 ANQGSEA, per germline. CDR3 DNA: TGCAGCGCCATAAAGGGCACAGGGGGCCAAGAGACCCAGTACTTC. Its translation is CSAIKGTGGQETQYF.